These T cell receptor beta chains were read from a single sample in a study of cytomegalovirus exposure and HLA in healthy donors. The data were produced by immunoSEQ multiplex PCR, yet TCRdb's version contains in-frame clones alone and is incomplete. The sample has 150,000 to 200,000 clones; roughly 88% are singletons. Material for sequencing was PBMCs. These receptors came from a man between 18 and 35 years old in good health and CMV-seropositive. The conserved cysteine and the conserved F or W are not part of the CDR3 here. A D gene is named only where the DNA matches it firmly.

>TRBD2|TRBV30|TRBJ2-2
ASPGLAGGTGELF
>TRBD2|TRBV27|TRBJ2-2
ASQAGGRTGELF
>-|TRBV11-3|TRBJ1-5
ASSPAPGQNSNQPQH
>TRBD1|TRBV7-9|TRBJ2-7
SSTSSQTGFTYEQY
>-|TRBV21-1|TRBJ1-2
ASSEPGAGGAPNYGYT
>TRBD1|TRBV5-1|TRBJ1-2
ASSRDRVGNGYT
>TRBD1|TRBV7-9|TRBJ2-1
ASSRYPADRGPTYNEQF
>-|TRBV7-9|TRBJ2-1
ASSLPTGPRFDEQF
>-|TRBV7-9|TRBJ1-2
ASSSIREGRYGGYT
>TRBD1|TRBV11-3|TRBJ2-2
ASSLVGQGNTGELF
>TRBD1|TRBV29-1|TRBJ2-7
SVVWRVGDRGFYEQY
>-|TRBV6-5|TRBJ2-1
ASRDVRGEQF
>-|TRBV29-1|TRBJ1-2
SVDAGALGGYT
>-|TRBV6-1|TRBJ1-3
ASKEGVGY
>-|TRBV27|TRBJ1-1
ASSPSGGYTEAF
>-|TRBV6-6|TRBJ2-1
ASSYSEGPYNEQF
>TRBD2|TRBV7-2|TRBJ2-5
ASSPPGLAGRETQY
>TRBD1|TRBV10-2|TRBJ1-6
ASSESFPGTGLSPLH
>TRBD1|TRBV7-2|TRBJ1-4
ASSSAGQGWYDEKLF
>-|TRBV7-6|TRBJ2-5
ASSLELASGETQY
>-|TRBV7-9|TRBJ2-3
ASSPSIGVSSQY
>TRBD1|TRBV7-9|TRBJ2-2
ASSPIGQGGTGELF
>-|TRBV11-2|TRBJ1-4
ASSLGSGTRDEKLF
>-|TRBV4-1|TRBJ2-7
ASSQDAGYEQY
>TRBD1|TRBV19|TRBJ2-2
ASSTTGVTGELF
>-|TRBV9|TRBJ2-2
ASSVEGGAAGELF
>TRBD1|TRBV19|TRBJ1-5
ASSIQDRSAHNQPQH
>-|TRBV7-2|TRBJ1-3
ASSWAISGNTIY
>TRBD1|TRBV7-2|TRBJ2-5
ASSFGDRDQETQY
>TRBD2|TRBV9|TRBJ2-3
ASSPGGGTDTQY
>-|TRBV14|-
ASSQGQVLQETQY